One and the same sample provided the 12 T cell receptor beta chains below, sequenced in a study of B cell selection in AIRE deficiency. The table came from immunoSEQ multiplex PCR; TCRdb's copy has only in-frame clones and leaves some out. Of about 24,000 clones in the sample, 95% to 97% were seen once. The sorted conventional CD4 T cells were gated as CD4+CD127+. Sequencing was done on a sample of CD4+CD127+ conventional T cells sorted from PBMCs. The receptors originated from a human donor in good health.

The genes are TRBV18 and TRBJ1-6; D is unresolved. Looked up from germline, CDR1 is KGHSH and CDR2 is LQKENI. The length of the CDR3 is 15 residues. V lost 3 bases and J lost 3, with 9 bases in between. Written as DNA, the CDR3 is TGTGCCAGCTCACCGTCAAGTAGCTATAATTCACCCCTCCACTTT. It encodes CASSPSSSYNSPLHF.

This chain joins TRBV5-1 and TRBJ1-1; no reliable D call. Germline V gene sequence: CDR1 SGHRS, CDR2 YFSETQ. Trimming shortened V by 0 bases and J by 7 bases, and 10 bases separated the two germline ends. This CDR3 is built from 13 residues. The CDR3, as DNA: TGCGCCAGCAGCTTGGATAAGTTTGTTGAAGCTTTCTTT. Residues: CASSLDKFVEAFF.

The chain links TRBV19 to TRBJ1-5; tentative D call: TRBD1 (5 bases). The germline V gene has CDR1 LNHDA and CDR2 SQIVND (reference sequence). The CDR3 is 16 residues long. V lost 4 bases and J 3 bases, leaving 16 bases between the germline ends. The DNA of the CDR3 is TGTGCCAGTAGTACCAGATCCACAGGATTCAATCAGCCCCAGCATTTT. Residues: CASSTRSTGFNQPQHF. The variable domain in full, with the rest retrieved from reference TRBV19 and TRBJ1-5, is DGGITQSPKYLFRKEGQNVTLSCEQNLNHDAMYWYRQDPGQGLRLIYYSQIVNDFQKGDIAEGYSVSREKKESFPLTVTSAQKNPTAFYLCASSTRSTGFNQPQHFGDGTRLSIL.

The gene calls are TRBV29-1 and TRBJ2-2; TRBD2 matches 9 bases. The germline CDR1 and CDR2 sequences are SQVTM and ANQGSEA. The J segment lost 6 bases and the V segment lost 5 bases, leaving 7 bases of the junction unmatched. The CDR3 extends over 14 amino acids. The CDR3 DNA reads TGCAGCGTTTCAGGACTAGCGATCCCCGGGGAGCTGTTTTTT. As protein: CSVSGLAIPGELFF.

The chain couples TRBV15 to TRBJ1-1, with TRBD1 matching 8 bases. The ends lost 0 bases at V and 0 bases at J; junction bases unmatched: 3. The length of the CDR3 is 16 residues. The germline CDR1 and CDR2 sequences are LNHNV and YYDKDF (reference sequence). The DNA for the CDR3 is TGTGCCACCAGCAGAGACAGGGGGCGGGTGAACACTGAAGCTTTCTTT. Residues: CATSRDRGRVNTEAFF.

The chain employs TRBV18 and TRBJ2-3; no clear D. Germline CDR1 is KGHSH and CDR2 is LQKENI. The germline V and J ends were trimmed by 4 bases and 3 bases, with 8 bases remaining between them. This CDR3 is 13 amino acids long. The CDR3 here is CASSLTRTDTQYF. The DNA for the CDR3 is TGTGCCAGCTCACTGACCAGGACAGATACGCAGTATTTT.

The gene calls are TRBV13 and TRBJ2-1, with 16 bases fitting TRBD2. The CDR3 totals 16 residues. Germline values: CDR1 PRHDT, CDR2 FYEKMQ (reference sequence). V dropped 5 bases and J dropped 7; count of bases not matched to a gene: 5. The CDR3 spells CASSPPGLAGGNEQFF. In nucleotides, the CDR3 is TGTGCCAGCAGCCCCCCGGGACTAGCGGGGGGGAATGAGCAGTTCTTC.

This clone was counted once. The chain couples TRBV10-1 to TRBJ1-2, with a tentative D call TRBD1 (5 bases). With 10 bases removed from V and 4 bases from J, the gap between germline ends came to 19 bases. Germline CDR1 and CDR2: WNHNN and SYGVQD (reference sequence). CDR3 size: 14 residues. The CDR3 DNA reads TGCGCCACCGACCTGTTAGGGGTTTGCTATGGCTACACCTTC. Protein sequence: CATDLLGVCYGYTF.

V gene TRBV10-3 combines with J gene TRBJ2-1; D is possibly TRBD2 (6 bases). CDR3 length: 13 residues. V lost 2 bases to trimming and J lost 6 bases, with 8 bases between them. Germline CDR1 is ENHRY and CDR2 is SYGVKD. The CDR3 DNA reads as TGTGCCATCAGTGAGACTAGCCGCAATGAGCAGTTCTTC. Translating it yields CAISETSRNEQFF.

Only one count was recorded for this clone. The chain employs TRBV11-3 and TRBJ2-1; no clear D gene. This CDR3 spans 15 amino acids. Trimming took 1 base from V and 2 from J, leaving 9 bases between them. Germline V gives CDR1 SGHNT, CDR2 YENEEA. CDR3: CASSLGGETYNEQFF. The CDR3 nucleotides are TGTGCCAGCAGCTTAGGTGGGGAAACCTACAATGAGCAGTTCTTC.

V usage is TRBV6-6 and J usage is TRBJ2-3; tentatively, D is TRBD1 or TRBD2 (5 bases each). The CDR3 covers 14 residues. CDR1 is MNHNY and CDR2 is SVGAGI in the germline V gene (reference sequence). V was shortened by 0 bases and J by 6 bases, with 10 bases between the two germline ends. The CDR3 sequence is CASSYSGEVDTQYF. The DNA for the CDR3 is TGTGCCAGCAGTTACTCGGGGGAAGTGGATACGCAGTATTTT.

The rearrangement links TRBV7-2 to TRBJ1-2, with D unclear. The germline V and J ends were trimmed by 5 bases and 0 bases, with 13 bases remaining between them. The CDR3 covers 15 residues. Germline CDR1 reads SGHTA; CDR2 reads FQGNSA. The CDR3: CASSPMGRANYGYTF. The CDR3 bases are TGTGCCAGCAGCCCAATGGGCAGAGCTAACTATGGCTACACCTTC.